This T cell receptor beta chain originates from a study of blood T cell repertoires in COVID-19. Using immunoSEQ multiplex PCR, the repertoire was profiled, and TCRdb retains in-frame clones only, with some absent. This sample has some 260,000 clones; roughly 84% occur once, and the top ten carry about 3.4%. The sequence derives from a woman under 30 with acute or convalescent COVID-19. The specimen sequenced was peripheral blood.

CDR3 DNA sequence: TGTGCCACCAGCAGAGAGACTAGCGGGATGGATGAGCAGTTCTTC. This codes for CATSRETSGMDEQFF. V and J are TRBV15 and TRBJ2-1; TRBD2 agrees at 11 bases. Germline CDR1 and CDR2: LNHNV and YYDKDF (reference sequence). V lost 0 bases to trimming and J lost 8 bases; unmatched junction nucleotides: 3. The CDR3 contains 15 residues.